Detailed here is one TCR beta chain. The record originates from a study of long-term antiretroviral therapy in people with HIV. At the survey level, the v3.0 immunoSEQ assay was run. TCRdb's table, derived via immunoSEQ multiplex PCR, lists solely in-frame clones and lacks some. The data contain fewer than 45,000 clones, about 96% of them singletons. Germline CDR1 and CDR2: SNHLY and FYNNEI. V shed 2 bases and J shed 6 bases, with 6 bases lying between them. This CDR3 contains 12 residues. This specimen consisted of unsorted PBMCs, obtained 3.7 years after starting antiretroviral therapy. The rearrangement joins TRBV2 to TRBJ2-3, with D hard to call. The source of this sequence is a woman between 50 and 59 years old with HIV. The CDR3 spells CASSERADTQYF. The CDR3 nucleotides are TGTGCCAGCAGTGAACGGGCGGATACGCAGTATTTT.